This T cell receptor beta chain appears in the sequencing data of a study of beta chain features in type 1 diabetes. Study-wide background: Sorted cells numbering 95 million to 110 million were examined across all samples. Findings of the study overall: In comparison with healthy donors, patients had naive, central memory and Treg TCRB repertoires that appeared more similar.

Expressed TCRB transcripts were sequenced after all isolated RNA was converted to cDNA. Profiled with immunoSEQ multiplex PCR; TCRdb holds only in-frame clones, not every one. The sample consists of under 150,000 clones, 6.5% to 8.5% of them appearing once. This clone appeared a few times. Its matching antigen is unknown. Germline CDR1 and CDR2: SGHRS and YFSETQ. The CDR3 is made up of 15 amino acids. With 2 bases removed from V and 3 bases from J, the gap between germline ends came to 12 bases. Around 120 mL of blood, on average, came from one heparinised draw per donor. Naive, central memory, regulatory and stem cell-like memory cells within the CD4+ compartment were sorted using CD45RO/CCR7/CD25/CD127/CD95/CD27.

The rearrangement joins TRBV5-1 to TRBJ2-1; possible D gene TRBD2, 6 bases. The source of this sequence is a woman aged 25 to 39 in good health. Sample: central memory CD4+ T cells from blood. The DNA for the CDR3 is TGCGCCAGCAGCTTAGGTAATAGCGGCTACAATGAGCAGTTCTTC. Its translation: CASSLGNSGYNEQFF.